The rows below give T cell receptor beta chains drawn from one sample of a study of CD8 T cells in ankylosing spondylitis. MiXCR, applied by TCRdb to the 5' RACE reads, yields one record per CDR3 protein. The data hold approximately 500,000 distinct CDR3 sequences, with roughly 13% observed a single time. The sample comprised blood, either unsorted or a sorted T cell fraction (not recorded which). These receptors were taken from a male donor with ankylosing spondylitis. CDR3s include the opening cysteine and the closing phenylalanine or tryptophan. The D gene is left open where the match is weak. Clone size is stated in some rows and not others, as once, few, many or a class when expanded.

V: TRBV3-1
size: NA
D: TRBD1
J: TRBJ1-2
DNA: TGTGCCAGCAGTCGAAGACAGGGCGCTAACTATGGCTACACCTTC
CDR3: CASSRRQGANYGYTF

V: TRBV20-1
size: few
D: TRBD2
J: TRBJ2-1
DNA: TGCAGTGCTGCACGCCCTAGCGGGGGCATTGAGGAGCAGTTCTTC
CDR3: CSAARPSGGIEEQFF

V: TRBV11-2
size: NA
D: NA
J: TRBJ1-1
DNA: TGTGCCAGCAGCTTTCAATCTGGCACTGAAGCTTTCTTT
CDR3: CASSFQSGTEAFF

V: TRBV6-6
size: few
D: NA
J: TRBJ1-2
DNA: TGTGCCAGCAGTTACGCCTCCCATGGCTACACCTTC
CDR3: CASSYASHGYTF

V: TRBV27
size: few
D: NA
J: TRBJ1-1
DNA: TGTGCCAGCAGTACCGGGACGGTTTTTGAAGCTTTCTTT
CDR3: CASSTGTVFEAFF

V: TRBV12-3/TRBV12-4
size: few
D: TRBD1
J: TRBJ1-1
DNA: TGTGCCAGCAGTAGGGACAGGTTGAACACTGAAGCTTTCTTT
CDR3: CASSRDRLNTEAFF

V: TRBV24-1
size: NA
D: TRBD2
J: TRBJ2-1
DNA: TGTGCCACCAGTGATTCCCCGGGACTAGCGGGATATGAGCAGTTCTTC
CDR3: CATSDSPGLAGYEQFF

V: TRBV29-1
size: few
D: NA
J: TRBJ1-1
DNA: TGCAGCGTTCCACAGAACACTGAAGCTTTCTTT
CDR3: CSVPQNTEAFF

V: TRBV2
size: NA
D: TRBD1
J: TRBJ2-2
DNA: TGTGCCAGCCAGGACAGGGGTAACACCGGGGAGCTGTTTTTT
CDR3: CASQDRGNTGELFF

V: TRBV10-2
size: NA
D: TRBD2
J: TRBJ2-5
DNA: TGCGCCAGCAGGACTAGCGGGAGGGGGGAGACCCAGTACTTC
CDR3: CASRTSGRGETQYF

V: TRBV20-1
size: few
D: NA
J: TRBJ1-1
DNA: TGCAGTGCTCCCGGGGTCGGGCGGAGTGAAGCTTTCTTT
CDR3: CSAPGVGRSEAFF

V: TRBV7-9
size: many
D: NA
J: TRBJ1-1
DNA: TGTGCCAGCAGCTTTAATGAAGTTTCTGAAGCTTTCTTT
CDR3: CASSFNEVSEAFF

V: TRBV15
size: many
D: TRBD2
J: TRBJ2-1
DNA: TGTGCCACCCATAGCGGGAGCTCCTACAATGAGCAGTTCTTC
CDR3: CATHSGSSYNEQFF

V: TRBV12-3/TRBV12-4
size: many
D: NA
J: TRBJ2-7
DNA: TGTGCCAGCAGACCCGGACATAGCTCCTACGAGCAGTACTTC
CDR3: CASRPGHSSYEQYF

V: TRBV12-3/TRBV12-4
size: few
D: NA
J: TRBJ2-5
DNA: TGTGCCAGCAGTCCCGGGGGCGCGGGAACAGAGACCCAGTACTTC
CDR3: CASSPGGAGTETQYF

V: TRBV29-1
size: few
D: TRBD2
J: TRBJ2-7
DNA: TGCAGCGTGGTAGGACTAGCGGGTACCTACGAGCAGTACTTC
CDR3: CSVVGLAGTYEQYF